This entry features one T cell receptor (beta chain) sequence. The data were obtained in a study of blood T cell repertoires in COVID-19. Study summary: Collection of acute and convalescent COVID-19 samples took place in the United States, Italy and Spain. T cells, B-cell-depleted T cells, or PBMCs provided the cDNA or gDNA that served as material.

Using immunoSEQ multiplex PCR, the repertoire was profiled, and TCRdb retains in-frame clones only, with some absent. The table has around 200,000 clones, approximately 85% seen once. This receptor was identified in a man aged 55 to 69 with acute or convalescent COVID-19. The material sequenced was peripheral blood.

The DNA of the CDR3 is TGTGCCATCAGTGAGGGCCAGGGAAAAGGGAACACTGAAGCTTTCTTT. Its protein is CAISEGQGKGNTEAFF. This sequence joins TRBV10-3 and TRBJ1-1; tentative D call: TRBD1 (5 bases). Trimming left V 2 bases short and J 1 base short, with 14 bases between. Germline V gene sequence: CDR1 ENHRY, CDR2 SYGVKD. CDR3 length: 16 amino acids.